Below, 29 T cell receptor beta chains from the same sample are listed, as sequenced in a study of blood T cells in healthy people across ages (dated by TCRdb to the mid-2010s). Library creation used 5' RACE. The sample was run on an Illumina HiSeq 2500. A second PCR of roughly 7 to 12 cycles was run with a J-beta primer mix and a sample-barcoded 5' primer. TCRdb reprocessed the public reads (quality trimming at Q25 with fastp, clone calling with MiXCR) and kept in-frame beta chains. CDR3 protein sequences are deduplicated, and each keeps its most common genes and DNA. In this sample the table shows roughly 1.7 million distinct CDR3 sequences, 30% to 35% of which occur a single time. Of the sample, about 11% falls within the top ten clones. The specimen was blood. The source of these receptors is a woman aged 25 to 39 in good health.

The V call is TRBV6-6, the J call TRBJ2-7, with TRBD2 matching over 11 bases. Trimming cost V 5 bases and J 7 bases; bases outside gene matches: 13. The V gene's germline CDR1 is MNHNY and CDR2 SVGAGI (reference sequence). This CDR3 is built from 16 residues. CDR3 protein: CASSTGTSGPFTEQYF. As DNA, the CDR3 is TGTGCCAGCAGTACAGGGACTAGCGGCCCATTTACGGAGCAGTACTTC.

The V and J genes are TRBV4-2 and TRBJ2-3; 9 bases are a match to TRBD2. The V and J ends lost 2 bases and 5 bases, in that order; junction bases with no gene match: 11. Germline CDR1 and CDR2: LGHNA and YNFKEQ. This CDR3 is 17 amino acids long. CDR3 loop: CASSQPGSGGRGDTQYF. In nucleotides, the CDR3 is TGTGCCAGCAGCCAACCGGGTAGCGGGGGCCGGGGAGATACGCAGTATTTT.

This clonotype was observed at least ten times. V is TRBV4-1 and J is TRBJ2-7; the D gene is possibly TRBD2 (6 bases). Trimming cost V 1 base and J 2 bases, with 12 bases left between them. The CDR3 consists of 15 residues. Germline CDR1 is MGHRA and CDR2 is YSYEKL. The CDR3 nucleotides are TGCGCCAGCAGCCAAGTAGCGGACGAAACCTACGAGCAGTACTTC. It translates to CASSQVADETYEQYF.

The rearrangement joins TRBV4-1 to TRBJ2-3; 13 bases fit TRBD2. Germline lookup yields CDR1 MGHRA and CDR2 YSYEKL. The CDR3 extends over 21 amino acids. Trimming removed 3 bases from V and 0 bases from J; junction bases left unmatched: 15. Here the CDR3 reads CASSHPSGLAGAYSSTDTQYF. Written as DNA, the CDR3 is TGCGCCAGCAGCCACCCTTCCGGACTAGCGGGAGCTTATAGTAGCACAGATACGCAGTATTTT.

This clonotype showed up many times. The chain carries TRBV12-3 or TRBV12-4 and TRBJ2-2; D is undetermined. Trimming removed 1 base from V and 6 bases from J, with 3 bases in between. The CDR3 consists of 12 residues. This chain's CDR3 is CASSLGSGELFF. The CDR3, as DNA: TGTGCCAGCAGTTTAGGATCCGGGGAGCTGTTTTTT.

Turning to this clonotype: A read error may be the cause here, since a much bigger clone is one base away. This rearrangement joins TRBV29-1 to TRBJ2-5, with 7 bases that match TRBD1. The J call may be in error: the DNA end matches TRBJ2-7 better. Germline CDR1 and CDR2: SQVTM and ANQGSEA. This CDR3 spans 12 amino acids. The CDR3 nucleotides read TGCAGCGTTGGGGACAGTTGGTACGAGCAGTACTTC. Amino acids: CSVGDSWYEQYF.

This clonotype has only one observation. J is TRBJ2-3 and V is TRBV18; TRBD2 matches 8 bases. There are 16 residues in the CDR3. V gave up 4 bases and J gave up 1 base; unmatched junction bases: 7. CDR1 is KGHSH and CDR2 is LQKENI in the germline V gene. CDR3 bases: TGTGCCAGCTCACTAATAGCGGGGCCAGGCACAGATACGCAGTATTTT. Protein sequence: CASSLIAGPGTDTQYF.

Comments on this clonotype: One end of the junction fails to match germline, which may point to a read error. CDR3 protein: CSVVGIPFYNERFF. The DNA for the CDR3 is TGCAGCGTTGTTGGGATTCCCTTCTACAATGAGCGGTTCTTC. The chain recombines TRBV29-1 with TRBJ2-1, with unresolved D. Looked up from germline, CDR1 is SQVTM and CDR2 is ANQGSEA. CDR3 length: 14 residues.

The gene calls are TRBV9 and TRBJ1-1, with D possibly being TRBD1 (5 bases). The CDR3 spans 14 residues. V lost 4 bases and J lost 5, with 15 bases in between. Germline V gene data show CDR1 as SGDLS and CDR2 as YYNGEE. The CDR3 here is CASSPSEGRTEAFF. CDR3 DNA sequence: TGTGCCAGCAGCCCTAGTGAGGGGAGGACTGAAGCTTTCTTT.

The chain links TRBV15 to TRBJ2-7; TRBD2 agrees at 7 bases. The germline CDR1 and CDR2 sequences are LNHNV and YYDKDF (reference sequence). This CDR3 is 14 amino acids long. The ends lost 1 base at V and 4 bases at J; junction bases unmatched: 4. CDR3 nucleotide sequence: TGTGCCACCAGCAGAGGGTCTAGCGGATACGAGCAGTACTTC. It yields the protein CATSRGSSGYEQYF.

The CDR3: CASSLGGVNEKLFF. The CDR3 bases are TGTGCCAGCAGCTTGGGAGGGGTTAATGAAAAACTGTTTTTT. V is TRBV7-6 and J is TRBJ1-4; possibly TRBD1 for D (5 bases). CDR1 and CDR2 from the germline V gene are SGHVS and FNYEAQ. Trimming took 3 bases from V and 4 from J, leaving 9 bases between them. CDR3 size: 14 residues.

V usage is TRBV28 and J usage is TRBJ2-7, with D unclear. V was trimmed by 4 bases and J by 0 bases, leaving 10 bases between them. Germline V gene lookup returns CDR1 MDHEN and CDR2 SYDVKM. The CDR3 runs to 14 residues. The CDR3 nucleotides read TGTGCCAGCAGTTGGGGTGACGACTCCTACGAGCAGTACTTC. Encoded protein: CASSWGDDSYEQYF.

The chain is built from TRBV20-1 and TRBJ2-7, with 14 nucleotides matching TRBD2. J gave up 0 bases and V 6 bases, and 4 bases lay outside the gene matches. Germline V gene data show CDR1 as DFQATT and CDR2 as SNEGSKA (reference sequence). The CDR3 length is 15 residues. The CDR3 bases are TGCAGTGCCAGGACTAGCGGGAGGATCTCCTACGAGCAGTACTTC. This translates into CSARTSGRISYEQYF.

The chain employs TRBV20-1 and TRBJ2-7; TRBD2 aligns across 9 bases. The V gene's germline CDR1 is DFQATT and CDR2 SNEGSKA (reference sequence). J was trimmed by 2 bases and V by 1 base; bases with no gene match: 9. The CDR3 sequence is 16 residues long. As DNA, the CDR3 is TGCAGTGCTAGAGGAGGGCTAGCGGGAAATCCCTACGAGCAGTACTTC. This sequence encodes CSARGGLAGNPYEQYF.

The chain joins TRBV13 to TRBJ1-1, with TRBD1 as a possible D gene (5 bases). V dropped 6 bases and J dropped 5 bases, with 13 bases sitting between them. This CDR3 region has 13 residues. CDR1 PRHDT and CDR2 FYEKMQ come from the germline V gene (reference sequence). CDR3 residues: CASSSSRGTEAFF. The CDR3 DNA follows: TGTGCCAGCAGTTCCAGCCGGGGGACTGAAGCTTTCTTT.

This clonotype was found a few times. This chain joins TRBV5-1 and TRBJ2-1, with D tentatively TRBD2 (5 bases). The ends were cut back, 4 bases at V and 0 bases at J, with 14 bases in the middle. This CDR3 is 16 amino acids long. Per the germline V gene, CDR1 is SGHRS and CDR2 is YFSETQ. The CDR3 DNA is TGCGCCAGCAGCACCCTGGACTCCTTCTCCTACAATGAGCAGTTCTTC. It yields the protein CASSTLDSFSYNEQFF.

The chain joins TRBV9 to TRBJ2-7; 8 positions match TRBD2. The CDR3 spans 15 residues. Germline CDR1 reads SGDLS; CDR2 reads YYNGEE. V was pared by 3 bases and J by 7 bases, with 12 bases of the junction left unmatched. The CDR3 DNA sequence: TGTGCCAGCAGCGGACTAAGCGGGAGCTTTCGGGAGCAGTACTTC. Encoded protein: CASSGLSGSFREQYF.

The chain has TRBV5-5 and TRBJ1-5; D is unresolved. The germline CDR1 and CDR2 sequences are SGHKS and YYEKEE (reference sequence). The CDR3 is 14 amino acids. The V end was cut by 1 base, the J end by 2 bases, with 7 bases between. In DNA form, the CDR3 reads TGTGCCAGCAGCTTGTGGGTGGGCAATCAGCCCCAGCATTTT. It specifies CASSLWVGNQPQHF.

There are many counts of this clonotype. The V and J genes are TRBV9 and TRBJ2-2, with D hard to call. From germline, CDR1 is SGDLS and CDR2 YYNGEE. The CDR3 covers 14 residues. The V gene lost 1 base and the J gene lost 4 bases, with 8 bases spanning the gap. CDR3 nucleotide sequence: TGTGCCAGCAGCGTATACCAAATCACCGGGGAGCTGTTTTTT. Amino acid sequence: CASSVYQITGELFF.

This chain joins TRBV4-2 and TRBJ2-5; maybe TRBD2 (5 bases). The DNA end lines up better with TRBJ2-7; the J call may be wrong. CDR1 LGHNA and CDR2 YNFKEQ come from the germline V gene. The CDR3 loop spans 15 amino acids. CDR3 in DNA: TGTGCCAGCAGCCAGGCCGGGATGCGAACCTACGAGCAGTACTTC. Protein sequence: CASSQAGMRTYEQYF.

The J gene is TRBJ2-6, the V gene TRBV7-2; 7 nucleotides match TRBD1. CDR3 size: 17 residues. Germline assignment: CDR1 SGHTA and CDR2 FQGNSA. V lost 5 bases to trimming and J lost 0 bases; unmatched junction nucleotides: 7. This chain's CDR3 is CASSLRTGTSGANVLTF. The CDR3 DNA sequence: TGTGCCAGCAGCCTGAGGACAGGCACCTCTGGGGCCAACGTCCTGACTTTC.

This chain joins TRBV6-1 and TRBJ1-5; D is uncertain. The CDR3 has 16 amino acids. Germline CDR1 MNHNS, CDR2 SASEGT. V shed 2 bases and J shed 0 bases, with 11 bases lying between them. CDR3 DNA sequence: TGTGCCAGCAGTGAACCGGCAGCCTATAGCAATCAGCCCCAGCATTTT. Translation: CASSEPAAYSNQPQHF.

This clonotype was seen just once. The V gene is TRBV20-1, the J gene TRBJ1-5; tentative D call: TRBD1 (5 bases). Deletions cut 0 bases from V and 0 bases from J, with 18 bases between. Germline CDR1 DFQATT, CDR2 SNEGSKA (reference sequence). There are 18 residues in the CDR3. The CDR3 sequence: CSARDHRTRVDSNQPQHF. The CDR3 DNA sequence: TGCAGTGCTAGAGATCACCGGACAAGAGTGGATAGCAATCAGCCCCAGCATTTT.

This clonotype was found a few times. The chain employs TRBV2 and TRBJ2-3; D may be TRBD2 (5 bases). Germline-derived CDR1 and CDR2 are SNHLY and FYNNEI. V lost 1 base, J lost 6 bases, and 20 bases lay in between. The CDR3 is made up of 17 amino acids. The CDR3 coding sequence is TGTGCCAGCAGTGAAGGGGTCAAGGACTTGGGTGCGGATACGCAGTATTTT. Residues: CASSEGVKDLGADTQYF.

This clonotype turned up a few times. The chain joins TRBV14 to TRBJ2-7; unclear D gene. Trimming cost V 3 bases and J 2 bases, with 11 bases left between them. The CDR3 consists of 14 residues. Germline V CDR1 and CDR2: SGHDN, FVKESK. The CDR3 loop reads CASSHRTITYEQYF. For the CDR3, the DNA is TGTGCCAGCAGCCACAGAACCATTACCTACGAGCAGTACTTC.

CDR3 nucleotide sequence: TGTGCCGGGAGGGAAAGGGATGAGCAGTTCTTC. Its translation: CAGRERDEQFF. The V and J genes are TRBV25-1 and TRBJ2-1, with 7 bases fitting TRBD2. Losses at the gene ends were 11 bases for V and 8 bases for J; bases not matched to a gene: 6. Germline loops: CDR1 MGHDK, CDR2 SYGVNS. This CDR3 is 11 amino acids long.

This chain joins TRBV11-2 and TRBJ2-5; D perhaps matches TRBD2 (6 bases). Near its end, the DNA agrees better with TRBJ2-7, so the J call may be wrong. The CDR3 has 15 amino acids. Germline CDR1 and CDR2: SGHAT and FQNNGV. The DNA of the CDR3 is TGTGCCAGCAGCTTCGACGGACTACCTGACTACGAGCAGTACTTC. Its translation: CASSFDGLPDYEQYF.

V is TRBV4-1 and J is TRBJ2-7; 7 bases match TRBD1. Trimming took 3 bases from V and 6 from J; bases not matched to a gene: 5. CDR3 length: 13 amino acids. The germline gives CDR1 MGHRA, CDR2 YSYEKL. CDR3 coding DNA: TGCGCCAGCAGCCACCAGACAGGGAGCGAGCAGTACTTC. Amino acid sequence: CASSHQTGSEQYF.

In this sample, this clonotype turned up many times. The rearrangement links TRBV10-3 to TRBJ2-5, with 10 bases identical to TRBD2. This CDR3 region has 15 residues. Trimming took 10 bases from V and 0 from J; bases not matched to a gene: 8. From germline, CDR1 is ENHRY and CDR2 SYGVKD. Here the CDR3 reads CATSGGLANQETQYF. The CDR3 nucleotides are TGTGCCACCTCAGGGGGACTAGCGAACCAAGAGACCCAGTACTTC.